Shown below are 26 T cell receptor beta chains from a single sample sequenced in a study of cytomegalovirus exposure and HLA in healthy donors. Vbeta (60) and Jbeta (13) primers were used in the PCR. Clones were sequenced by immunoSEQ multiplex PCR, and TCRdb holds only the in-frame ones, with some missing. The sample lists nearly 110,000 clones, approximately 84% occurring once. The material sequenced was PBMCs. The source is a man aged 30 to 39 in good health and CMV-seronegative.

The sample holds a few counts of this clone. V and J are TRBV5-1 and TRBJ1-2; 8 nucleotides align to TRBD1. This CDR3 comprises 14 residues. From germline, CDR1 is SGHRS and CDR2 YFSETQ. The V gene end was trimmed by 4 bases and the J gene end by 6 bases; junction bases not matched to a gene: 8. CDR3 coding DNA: TGCGCCAGCAGCCTGTGGGACAGGTCCGATGGCTACACCTTC. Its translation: CASSLWDRSDGYTF.

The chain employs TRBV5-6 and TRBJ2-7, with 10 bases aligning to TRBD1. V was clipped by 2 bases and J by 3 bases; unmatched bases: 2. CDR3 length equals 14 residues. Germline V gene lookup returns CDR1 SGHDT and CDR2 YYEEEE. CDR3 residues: CASSFGQGGYEQYF. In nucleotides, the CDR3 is TGTGCCAGCAGCTTTGGACAGGGGGGCTACGAGCAGTACTTC.

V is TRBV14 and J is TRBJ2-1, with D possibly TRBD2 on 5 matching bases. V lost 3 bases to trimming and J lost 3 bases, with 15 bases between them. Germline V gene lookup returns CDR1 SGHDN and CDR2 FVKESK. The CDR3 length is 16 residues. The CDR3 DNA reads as TGTGCCAGCAGCCAGGGGTCTGGGAGAATCTACAATGAGCAGTTCTTC. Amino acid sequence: CASSQGSGRIYNEQFF.

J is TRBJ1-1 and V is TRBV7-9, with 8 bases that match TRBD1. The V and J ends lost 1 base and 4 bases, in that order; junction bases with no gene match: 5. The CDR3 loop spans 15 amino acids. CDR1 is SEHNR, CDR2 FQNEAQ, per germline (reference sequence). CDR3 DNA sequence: TGTGCCAGCAGCTTAGTTGGCAGGGGGCCCACTGAAGCTTTCTTT. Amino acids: CASSLVGRGPTEAFF.

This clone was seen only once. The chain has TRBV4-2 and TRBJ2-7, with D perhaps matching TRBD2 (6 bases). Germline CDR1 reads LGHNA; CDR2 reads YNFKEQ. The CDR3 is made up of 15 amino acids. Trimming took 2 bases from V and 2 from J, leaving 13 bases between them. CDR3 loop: CASSQTGTGAYEQYF. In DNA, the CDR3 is TGTGCCAGCAGCCAAACCGGGACTGGGGCCTACGAGCAGTACTTC.

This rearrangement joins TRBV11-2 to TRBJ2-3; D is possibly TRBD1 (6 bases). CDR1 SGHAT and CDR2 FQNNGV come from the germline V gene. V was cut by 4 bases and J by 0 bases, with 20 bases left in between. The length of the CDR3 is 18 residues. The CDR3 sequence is CASSSVWRKGDSTDTQYF. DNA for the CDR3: TGTGCCAGCAGCTCGGTATGGCGGAAGGGGGATAGCACAGATACGCAGTATTTT.

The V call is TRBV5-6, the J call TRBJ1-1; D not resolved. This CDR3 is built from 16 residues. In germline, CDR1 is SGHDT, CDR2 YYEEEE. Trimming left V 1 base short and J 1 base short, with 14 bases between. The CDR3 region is CASSLRSSNENTEAFF. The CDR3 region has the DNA TGTGCCAGCAGCTTGCGATCTTCTAATGAGAACACTGAAGCTTTCTTT.

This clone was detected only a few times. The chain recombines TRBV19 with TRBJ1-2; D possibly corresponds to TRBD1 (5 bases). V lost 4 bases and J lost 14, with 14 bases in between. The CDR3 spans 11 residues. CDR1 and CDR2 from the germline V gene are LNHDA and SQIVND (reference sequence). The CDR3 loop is CASSNGRGETF. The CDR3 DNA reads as TGTGCCAGTAGTAACGGCCGGGGGGAGACCTTC.

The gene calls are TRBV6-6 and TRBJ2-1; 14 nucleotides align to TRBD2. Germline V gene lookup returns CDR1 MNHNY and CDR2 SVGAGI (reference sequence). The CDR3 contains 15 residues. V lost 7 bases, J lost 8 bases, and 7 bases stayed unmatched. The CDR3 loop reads CASKVTSGRGHEQFF. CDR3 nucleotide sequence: TGTGCCAGCAAAGTGACTAGCGGGAGGGGCCATGAGCAGTTCTTC.

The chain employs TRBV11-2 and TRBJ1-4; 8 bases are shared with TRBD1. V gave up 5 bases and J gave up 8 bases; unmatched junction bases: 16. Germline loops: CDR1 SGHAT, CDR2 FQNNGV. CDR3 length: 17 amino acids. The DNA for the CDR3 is TGTGCCAGCAGCCGGGCCGACAGGGGAGGTCGGTACGAAAAACTGTTTTTT. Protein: CASSRADRGGRYEKLFF.

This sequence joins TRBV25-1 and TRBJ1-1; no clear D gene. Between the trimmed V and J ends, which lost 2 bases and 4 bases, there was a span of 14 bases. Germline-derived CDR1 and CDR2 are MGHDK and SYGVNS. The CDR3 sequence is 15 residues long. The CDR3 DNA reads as TGTGCCAGCAGTGAACAGGTCGCACGGGGCACTGAAGCTTTCTTT. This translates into CASSEQVARGTEAFF.

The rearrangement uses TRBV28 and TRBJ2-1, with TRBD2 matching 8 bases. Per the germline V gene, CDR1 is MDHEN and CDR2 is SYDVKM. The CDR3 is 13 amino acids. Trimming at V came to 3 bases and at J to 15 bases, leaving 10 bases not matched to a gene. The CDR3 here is CASSLGTSLPRFF. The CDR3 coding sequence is TGTGCCAGCAGTTTGGGGACTAGTCTCCCCCGGTTCTTC.

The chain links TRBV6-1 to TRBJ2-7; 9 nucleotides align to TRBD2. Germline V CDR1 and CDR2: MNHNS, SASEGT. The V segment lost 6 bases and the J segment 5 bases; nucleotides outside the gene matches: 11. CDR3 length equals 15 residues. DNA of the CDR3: TGTGCCAGCAGGAAGGGGGCTAGCGGGACCGACGAGCAGTACTTC. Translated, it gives CASRKGASGTDEQYF.

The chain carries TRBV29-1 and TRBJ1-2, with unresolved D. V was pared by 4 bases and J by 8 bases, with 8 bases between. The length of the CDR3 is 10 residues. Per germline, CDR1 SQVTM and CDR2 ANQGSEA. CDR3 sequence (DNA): TGCAGCGTTGGAGGGAACGGCTACACCTTC. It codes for CSVGGNGYTF.

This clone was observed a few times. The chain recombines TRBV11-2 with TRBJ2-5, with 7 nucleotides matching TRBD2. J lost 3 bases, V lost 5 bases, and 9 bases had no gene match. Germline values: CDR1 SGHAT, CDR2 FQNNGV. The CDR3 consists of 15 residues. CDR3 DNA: TGTGCCAGCAGCACCCACGCCGGGACTAAAGAGACCCAGTACTTC. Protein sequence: CASSTHAGTKETQYF.

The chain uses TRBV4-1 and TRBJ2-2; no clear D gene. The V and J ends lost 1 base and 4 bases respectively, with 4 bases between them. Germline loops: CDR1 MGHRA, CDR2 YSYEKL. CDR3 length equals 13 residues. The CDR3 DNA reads TGCGCCAGCAGCCAAGTTCTCACCGGGGAGCTGTTTTTT. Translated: CASSQVLTGELFF.

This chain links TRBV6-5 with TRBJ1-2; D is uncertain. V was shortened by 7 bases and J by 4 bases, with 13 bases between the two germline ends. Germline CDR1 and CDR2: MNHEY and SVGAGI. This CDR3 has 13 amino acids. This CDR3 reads CASTQDGSYGYTF. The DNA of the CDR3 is TGTGCCAGCACCCAGGACGGGAGCTATGGCTACACCTTC.

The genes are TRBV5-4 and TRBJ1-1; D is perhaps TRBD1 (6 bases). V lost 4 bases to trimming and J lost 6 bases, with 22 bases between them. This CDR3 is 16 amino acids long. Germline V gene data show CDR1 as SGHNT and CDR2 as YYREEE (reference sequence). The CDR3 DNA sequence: TGTGCCAGCAGCGTCTCAACAGGCGCGGGGGGCTCTGAAGCTTTCTTT. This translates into CASSVSTGAGGSEAFF.

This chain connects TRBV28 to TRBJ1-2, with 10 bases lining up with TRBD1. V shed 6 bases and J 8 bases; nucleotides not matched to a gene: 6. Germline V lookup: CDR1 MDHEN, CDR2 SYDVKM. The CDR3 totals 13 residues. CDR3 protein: CASSVGQGMGYTF. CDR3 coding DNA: TGTGCCAGCAGCGTGGGACAGGGGATGGGCTACACCTTC.

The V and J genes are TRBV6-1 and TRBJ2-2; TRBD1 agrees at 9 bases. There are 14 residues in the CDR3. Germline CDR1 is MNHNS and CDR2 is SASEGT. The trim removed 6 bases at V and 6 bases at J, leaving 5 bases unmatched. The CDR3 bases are TGTGCCAGCAGCCGGGACAGGGAAGCCGGGGAGCTGTTTTTT. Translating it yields CASSRDREAGELFF.

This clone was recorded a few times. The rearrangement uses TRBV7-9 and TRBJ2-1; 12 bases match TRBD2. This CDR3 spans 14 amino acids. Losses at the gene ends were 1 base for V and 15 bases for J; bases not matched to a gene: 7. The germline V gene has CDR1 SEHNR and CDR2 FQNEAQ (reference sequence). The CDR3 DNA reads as TGTGCCAGCAGCTTAGTACTAGCGGGGGGCAGGATGTTCTTC. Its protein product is CASSLVLAGGRMFF.

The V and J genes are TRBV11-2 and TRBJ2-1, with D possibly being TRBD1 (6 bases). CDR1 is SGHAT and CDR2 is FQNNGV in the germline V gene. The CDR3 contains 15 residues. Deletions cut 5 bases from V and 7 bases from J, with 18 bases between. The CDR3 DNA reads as TGTGCCAGCAGCCCCCGGACAGCTCTAAGTAATGAGCAGTTCTTC. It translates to CASSPRTALSNEQFF.

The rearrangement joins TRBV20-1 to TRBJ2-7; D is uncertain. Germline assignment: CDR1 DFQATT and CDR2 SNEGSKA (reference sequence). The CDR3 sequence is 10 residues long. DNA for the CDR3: TGCAGCTCCCGCTCCTACGAGCAGTACTTC. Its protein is CSSRSYEQYF.

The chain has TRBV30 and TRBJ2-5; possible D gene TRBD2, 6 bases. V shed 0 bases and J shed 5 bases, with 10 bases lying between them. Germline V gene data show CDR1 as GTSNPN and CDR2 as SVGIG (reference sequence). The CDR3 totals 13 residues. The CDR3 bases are TGTGCCTGGAGTGTACGGGGACTGGAGACCCAGTACTTC. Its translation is CAWSVRGLETQYF.

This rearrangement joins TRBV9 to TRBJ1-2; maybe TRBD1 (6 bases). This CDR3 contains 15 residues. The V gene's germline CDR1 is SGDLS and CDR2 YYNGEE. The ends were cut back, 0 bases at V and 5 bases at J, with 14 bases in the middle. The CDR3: CASSVAGQGGYGYTF. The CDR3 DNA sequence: TGTGCCAGCAGCGTAGCGGGACAAGGCGGATATGGCTACACCTTC.

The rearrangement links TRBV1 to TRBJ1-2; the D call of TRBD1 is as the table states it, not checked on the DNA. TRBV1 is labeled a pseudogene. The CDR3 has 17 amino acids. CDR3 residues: CTSSQEAGGTANYGYTF. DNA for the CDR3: TGCACCAGCAGCCAAGAGGCAGGGGGCACAGCTAACTATGGCTACACCTTC.